This T cell receptor beta chain stems from a study of cytomegalovirus exposure and HLA in healthy donors. Findings of the study overall: Cytomegalovirus-associated TCR beta chains were listed, numbering approximately 150.

Notes on this clone: Antigen: not known.

PCR employed 60 Vbeta and 13 Jbeta primers. Data came from immunoSEQ multiplex PCR; TCRdb stores just in-frame clones and leaves some out. The sample lists about 180,000 clones; approximately 84% were seen once. The TCR comes from a girl aged 10 to 17 in good health and CMV-seropositive. What was sequenced was PBMCs.

The CDR3 DNA follows: TGTGCCAGCTCACCACCGAGCCACAGAGTCTCCTACGAGCAGTACTTC. Protein product: CASSPPSHRVSYEQYF. The chain links TRBV18 to TRBJ2-7; D remains unclear. This CDR3 contains 16 residues. Germline CDR1 KGHSH, CDR2 LQKENI. The ends were cut back, 0 bases at V and 0 bases at J, with 12 bases in the middle.